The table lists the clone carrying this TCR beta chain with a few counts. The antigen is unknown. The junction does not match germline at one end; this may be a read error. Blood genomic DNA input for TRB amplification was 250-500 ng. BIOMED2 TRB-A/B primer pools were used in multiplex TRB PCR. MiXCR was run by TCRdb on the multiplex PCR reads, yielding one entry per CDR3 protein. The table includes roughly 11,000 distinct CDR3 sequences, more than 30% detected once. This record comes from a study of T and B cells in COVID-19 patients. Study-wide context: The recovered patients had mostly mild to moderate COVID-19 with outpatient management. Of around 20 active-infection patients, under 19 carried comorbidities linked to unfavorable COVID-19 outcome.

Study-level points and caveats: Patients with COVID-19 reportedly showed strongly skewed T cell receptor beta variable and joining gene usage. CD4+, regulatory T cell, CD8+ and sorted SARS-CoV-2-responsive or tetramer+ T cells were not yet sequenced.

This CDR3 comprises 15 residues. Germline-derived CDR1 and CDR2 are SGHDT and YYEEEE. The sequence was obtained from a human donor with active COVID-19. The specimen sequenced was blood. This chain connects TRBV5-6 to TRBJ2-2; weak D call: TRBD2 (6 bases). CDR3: CASRGVGLRTGELFF. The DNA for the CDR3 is TGCGCCAGCAGAGGAGTTGGACTAAGGACCGGGGAGCTGTTTTTT.